The rows below give T cell receptor beta chains drawn from one sample of a study of T cell responses to AZD1222 COVID-19 vaccine. Assay: immunoSEQ multiplex PCR; the TCRdb copy retains only in-frame clones and omits some. The top ten clones hold about 29% of a sample with 75,000 to 90,000 clones, around 93% of them seen once. The sample consisted of peripheral blood, taken 28 days after the second AZD1222 dose. The receptors were sampled from an adult who received the AZD1222 COVID-19 vaccine. CDR3s include the opening cysteine and the closing phenylalanine or tryptophan. The D gene is left open where the match is weak. Clone size is not always given. Where it is, it says once, few, many or a class for expanded clones.

-,TRBV7-9,TRBJ2-3,TRBD1,TGTGCCAGCAGCTTAGTTAAGGGACAGGGCACAGATACGCAGTATTTT,CASSLVKGQGTDTQYF
-,TRBV19,TRBJ2-7,TRBD1,TGTGCCAGTACCATCACGGGACAGGGGGCAGGCGAGCAGTACTTC,CASTITGQGAGEQYF
-,TRBV5-1,TRBJ2-7,-,TGCGCCAGCAGCTTGAGTTTGGGCCACGACAACGAGCAGTACTTC,CASSLSLGHDNEQYF
once,TRBV28,TRBJ2-7,-,TGTGCCAGCAGTTGGGACCAGCCCAATTCTCACGAGCAGTACTTC,CASSWDQPNSHEQYF
-,TRBV4-1,TRBJ2-1,TRBD2,TGCGCCAGCAGCCACTTGACTAGCGGGCGTTACAATGAGCAGTTCTTC,CASSHLTSGRYNEQFF
-,TRBV9,TRBJ2-2,-,TGTGCCAGCAGCGTAGTCGCCTGGGGGGACAGAAACACCGGGGAGCTGTTTTTT,CASSVVAWGDRNTGELFF
-,TRBV6-5,TRBJ2-7,-,-,CASSSSGRGEQYF
-,TRBV27,TRBJ2-5,-,TGTGCCAGCAGTTTATTGGGGGGGGGCTTGGAGACCCAGTACTTC,CASSLLGGGLETQYF
few,TRBV5-4,TRBJ2-7,-,TGTGCCAGCAGCTTGTATGGGCTCGAGCAGTACTTC,CASSLYGLEQYF
-,TRBV12-5,TRBJ2-1,-,TGTGCTAGTGGTTTGGTACTGGGGGGCCCTAGCTACAATGAGCAGTTCTTC,CASGLVLGGPSYNEQFF
once,TRBV12-3/TRBV12-4,TRBJ2-7,TRBD2,TGTGCCAGCAGCCCGGGGGGGACCGAGCAGTACTTC,CASSPGGTEQYF
-,TRBV12-2,TRBJ1-1,-,TGTGCAAGTCGCTTAGGGGGAGTTAAGTCTGAAGCTTTCTTT,CASRLGGVKSEAFF
-,TRBV11-3,TRBJ2-2,-,TGTGCCAGCAGCTTAAGTTCGGGGGCCGGGGAGCTGTTTTTT,CASSLSSGAGELFF
once,TRBV28,TRBJ2-1,TRBD1,TGTGCCAGCACCTCGGGACAGGTCTACAATGAGCAGTTCTTC,CASTSGQVYNEQFF
-,TRBV27,TRBJ2-7,TRBD1,TGTGCCAGCAGTTTTTCGGACAGGTCCTACGAGCAGTACTTC,CASSFSDRSYEQYF
-,TRBV6-2/TRBV6-3,TRBJ2-3,-,TGTGCCAGCAGTTACGATAGGAGGGCCGACCTCACAGATACGCAGTATTTT,CASSYDRRADLTDTQYF
-,TRBV7-2,TRBJ2-7,-,TGTGCCAGCAGCAGACCGCAGGGCGGCCGGCGGGAGCAGTACTTC,CASSRPQGGRREQYF
-,TRBV28,TRBJ1-5,-,TGTGCCAGCAAAGTCGGGGGCGTCGGTCAGCCCCAGCATTTT,CASKVGGVGQPQHF
-,TRBV27,TRBJ1-5,-,TGTGCCAGCAGTTTTCAAAGCAATCAGCCCCAGCATTTT,CASSFQSNQPQHF
-,TRBV27,TRBJ1-2,-,TGTGCCAGCAGTTTAAGGGGAGACTATGGCTACACCTTC,CASSLRGDYGYTF
-,TRBV3-1/TRBV3-2,TRBJ2-2,TRBD1,TGTGCCAGCAACCAAGATCAAGGGGGCGGGACCGGGGAGCTGTTTTTT,CASNQDQGGGTGELFF
-,TRBV5-4,TRBJ1-2,-,TGTGCCAGCAGCTTGAGGGGGGCTTTTGGCTACACCTTC,CASSLRGAFGYTF
-,TRBV9,TRBJ1-6,-,TGTGCCAGCAGCGTAGGGGGCAGCAGCTCACCCCTCCACTTT,CASSVGGSSSPLHF
-,TRBV7-9,TRBJ1-2,-,TGTGCCAGCAGCTTAGCAGTGGAGATTTCCTATGGCTACACCTTC,CASSLAVEISYGYTF
-,TRBV28,TRBJ2-7,TRBD2,TGTGCCAGCAGTTTCCCCGGGGACTACATTAGCTCCTACGAGCAGTACTTC,CASSFPGDYISSYEQYF
-,TRBV27,TRBJ2-1,-,TGTGCCAGCAGTTTATATCCCCCCCGGGAGGGGGCGAATGAGCAGTTCTTC,CASSLYPPREGANEQFF
once,TRBV5-1,TRBJ2-2,TRBD1,TGCGCCAGCAGGAGATTGGACAGGGGGGACCGGGAGCTGTTTTTT,CASRRLDRGDRELFF